These 15 T cell receptor beta chains were all obtained from the same sample, sequenced in a study of T cells after yellow fever vaccination. TCRdb independently ran MiXCR on the 5' RACE reads; one entry per CDR3 protein. The table lists some 23,000 distinct CDR3 sequences, less than 4% of them singletons, with 0.98% in the top ten. This specimen was PBMCs, either bulk or a sorted T-cell subset (CD4+, CD8+, memory, or dextramer-sorted; not recorded which), taken around 45 days after the first yellow fever vaccination. The receptors shown here come from a man between 18 and 29 years old who received the YFV17D yellow fever vaccine.

This clonotype has a count of ten or more. The chain is built from TRBV28 and TRBJ1-3; maybe TRBD1 (5 bases). Trimming removed 2 bases from V and 8 bases from J, with 10 bases in between. This CDR3 has 13 amino acids. CDR1 MDHEN and CDR2 SYDVKM come from the germline V gene. The CDR3 loop is CASSLDGGYTIYF. DNA of the CDR3: TGTGCCAGCAGTTTAGACGGGGGTTACACCATATATTTT.

This clonotype appeared many times. The chain employs TRBV10-3 and TRBJ2-2; D is perhaps TRBD1 or TRBD2 (5 bases each). V lost 11 bases and J lost 4, with 17 bases in between. Germline CDR1 is ENHRY and CDR2 is SYGVKD. The CDR3 extends over 14 amino acids. Here the CDR3 DNA reads TGTGCCGCGGGTAAAGGGGAGATCACCGGGGAGCTGTTTTTT. Amino acid sequence: CAAGKGEITGELFF.

This clonotype was picked up many times. This chain uses TRBV6-5 with TRBJ1-4, with D perhaps TRBD1 (5 bases). Between the trimmed V and J ends, which lost 6 bases and 3 bases, there was a span of 11 bases. In germline, CDR1 is MNHEY, CDR2 SVGAGI. The CDR3 spans 14 residues. The CDR3, as DNA: TGTGCCAGCAGACAGGTCATGGCTAATGAAAAACTGTTTTTT. Translated: CASRQVMANEKLFF.

This clonotype appeared many times. CDR3 nucleotide sequence: TGCGCCAGCAGCTTCACAGGGGGCGAAATTGGCTACACCTTC. This translates into CASSFTGGEIGYTF. This chain uses TRBV5-1 with TRBJ1-2; TRBD1 matches 9 bases. Trimming removed 2 bases from V and 7 bases from J; junction bases left unmatched: 6. Germline V gives CDR1 SGHRS, CDR2 YFSETQ. The CDR3 is 14 amino acids. The full variable domain, with the rest looked up from reference TRBV5-1 and TRBJ1-2, is KAGVTQTPRYLIKTRGQQVTLSCSPISGHRSVSWYQQTPGQGLQFLFEYFSETQRNKGNFPGRFSGRQFSNSRSEMNVSTLELGDSALYLCASSFTGGEIGYTFGSGTRLTVV.

This clonotype was counted ten times or more. The chain combines TRBV7-9 with TRBJ2-3, with D perhaps matching TRBD2 (5 bases). CDR1 and CDR2 (germline): SEHNR, FQNEAQ (reference sequence). CDR3 length: 15 residues. Trimming pared 1 base from V and 2 bases from J, leaving 10 bases between. The CDR3 region has the DNA TGTGCCAGCAGCTTAGTTTCAGCGGCCACAGATACGCAGTATTTT. Its protein product is CASSLVSAATDTQYF.

This clonotype was detected ten times or more. The chain is built from TRBV7-9 and TRBJ1-1, with 7 nucleotides matching TRBD1. Germline V gene data show CDR1 as SEHNR and CDR2 as FQNEAQ (reference sequence). V dropped 6 bases and J dropped 7; count of bases not matched to a gene: 8. The CDR3 totals 13 residues. CDR3 coding DNA: TGTGCCAGCAGACCCGGACAGGAAGGTGAAGCTTTCTTT. It encodes CASRPGQEGEAFF. Variable domain in full (rest from reference TRBV7-9 and TRBJ1-1): DTGVSQNPRHKITKRGQNVTFRCDPISEHNRLYWYRQTLGQGPEFLTYFQNEAQLEKSRLLSDRFSAERPKGSFSTLEIQRTEQGDSAMYLCASRPGQEGEAFFGQGTRLTVV.

In its sample, this clonotype was seen many times. This sequence joins TRBV5-1 and TRBJ1-2; 7 nucleotides align to TRBD1. V was pared by 0 bases and J by 4 bases, with 9 bases of the junction left unmatched. The CDR3 runs 16 residues. Germline values: CDR1 SGHRS, CDR2 YFSETQ. This chain's CDR3 is CASSLATQGGFYGYTF. Written as DNA, the CDR3 is TGCGCCAGCAGCTTGGCCACTCAGGGGGGATTCTATGGCTACACCTTC.

This clonotype was picked up many times. DNA for the CDR3: TGTGCCAGTAGTGGACGGGACAAGGGGAGGACAGATACGCAGTATTTT. This sequence encodes CASSGRDKGRTDTQYF. The gene calls are TRBV19 and TRBJ2-3; D tentatively fits TRBD1 or TRBD2 (6 bases each). The CDR3 loop spans 16 amino acids. The V end was cut by 5 bases, the J end by 3 bases, with 18 bases between. Germline CDR1 reads LNHDA; CDR2 reads SQIVND (reference sequence).

This clonotype came up many times. The chain carries TRBV19 and TRBJ2-2, with a possible D match to TRBD1 (7 bases). The CDR3 runs to 17 residues. Trimming removed 8 bases from V and 4 bases from J, with 23 bases in between. Germline V gene sequence: CDR1 LNHDA, CDR2 SQIVND (reference sequence). CDR3 protein: CASLRQGLSGSTGELFF. The CDR3 DNA is TGTGCCAGTCTTAGACAGGGTCTTAGCGGAAGCACCGGGGAGCTGTTTTTT.

This clonotype appeared many times. V and J are TRBV5-1 and TRBJ2-3, with 9 bases lining up with TRBD1. The CDR3 sequence is 14 residues long. V lost 4 bases and J lost 4; bases outside the gene matches: 4. CDR1 SGHRS and CDR2 YFSETQ come from the germline V gene. CDR3 loop: CASSEQGAADTQYF. As DNA, the CDR3 is TGCGCCAGCAGCGAACAGGGGGCCGCAGATACGCAGTATTTT.

This clonotype was observed many times. This sequence joins TRBV27 and TRBJ1-6; weak D call: TRBD1 (5 bases). CDR1 is MNHEY and CDR2 is SMNVEV in the germline V gene (reference sequence). The CDR3 runs to 15 residues. With 6 bases removed from V and 6 bases from J, the gap between germline ends came to 15 bases. The CDR3 bases are TGTGCCAGCAGACCCCCCCTGGGGGTTAATTCACCCCTCCACTTT. It is translated as CASRPPLGVNSPLHF.

The chain joins TRBV12-3 or TRBV12-4 to TRBJ1-3; TRBD1 might be the D (6 bases). The V end lost 11 bases, the J end lost 1 base, and 27 bases lay between the germline ends. CDR3 length equals 18 residues. The CDR3 DNA sequence: TGTGCCTTCAGTTTAGCGCCTGGGGGCGCGGTTTCTGGAAACACCATATATTTT. This encodes CAFSLAPGGAVSGNTIYF.

This clonotype was seen a handful of times. This chain uses TRBV18 with TRBJ2-5, with 7 positions matching TRBD1. Trimming cost V 6 bases and J 5 bases; bases outside gene matches: 6. From germline, CDR1 is KGHSH and CDR2 LQKENI. The length of the CDR3 is 13 residues. The CDR3 loop reads CASSRGQPETQYF. In DNA, the CDR3 is TGTGCCAGCTCCCGGGGACAGCCTGAGACCCAGTACTTC.

This clonotype appeared many times. This sequence joins TRBV7-3 and TRBJ2-3; 14 bases agree with TRBD2. The V gene's germline CDR1 is SGHTA and CDR2 FQGTGA. Germline trimming cut 5 bases from V and 5 bases from J; bases unmatched to any gene: 9. The CDR3 is made up of 17 amino acids. The DNA of the CDR3 is TGTGCCAGCAGCCCGAACCTAGGACTAGCGGGGGGAGATACGCAGTATTTT. It translates to CASSPNLGLAGGDTQYF.

This clonotype was picked up many times. V usage is TRBV7-2 and J usage is TRBJ2-5; D may be TRBD2 (6 bases). CDR3 size: 14 residues. V lost 5 bases, J lost 5 bases, and 15 bases lay in between. Germline V CDR1 and CDR2: SGHTA, FQGNSA. The CDR3 loop is CASSRNGGWETQYF. The CDR3 coding sequence is TGTGCCAGCAGCCGGAATGGGGGGTGGGAGACCCAGTACTTC.